This TCR beta chain is from a study of blood T cell dynamics during melanoma immunotherapy. The assay was immunoSEQ multiplex PCR, and TCRdb's table has in-frame clones only and misses some. This sample has around 10,000 clones, with about four fifths found just once. As for time point: week 3, after first cycle of checkpoint inhibitor. The specimen was blood, collected from a patient treated with checkpoint blockade. The sequence was obtained from a human donor with melanoma.

The CDR3 here is CASSSSAGRTDTQYF. In DNA, the CDR3 is TGTGCCAGCAGTTCCTCAGCGGGGCGCACAGATACGCAGTATTTT. V gene TRBV28 combines with J gene TRBJ2-3; 7 nucleotides match TRBD2. Germline loops: CDR1 MDHEN, CDR2 SYDVKM. V shed 4 bases and J 1 base; nucleotides not matched to a gene: 5. The CDR3 contains 15 residues.